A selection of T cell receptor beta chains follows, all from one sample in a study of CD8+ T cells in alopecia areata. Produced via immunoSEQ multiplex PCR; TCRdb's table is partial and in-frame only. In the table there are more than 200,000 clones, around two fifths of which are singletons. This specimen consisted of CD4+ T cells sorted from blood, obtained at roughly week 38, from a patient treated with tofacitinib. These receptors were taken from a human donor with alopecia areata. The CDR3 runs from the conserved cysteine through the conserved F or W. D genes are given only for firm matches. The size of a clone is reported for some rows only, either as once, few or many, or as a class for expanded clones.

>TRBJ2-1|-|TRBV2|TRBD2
CASSKRERNEQFF
TGTGCCAGCAGCAAGCGGGAGCGCAATGAGCAGTTCTTC
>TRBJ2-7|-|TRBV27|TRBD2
CASSVGGQKEQYF
TGTGCCAGCAGTGTGGGAGGGCAGAAGGAGCAGTACTTC
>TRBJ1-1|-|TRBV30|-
CAWSGEAEAFF
TGTGCCTGGAGTGGAGAGGCTGAAGCTTTCTTT
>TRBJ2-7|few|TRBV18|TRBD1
CASSGSMVTGGYEQYF
TGTGCCAGCTCAGGGTCCATGGTTACAGGGGGCTACGAGCAGTACTTC
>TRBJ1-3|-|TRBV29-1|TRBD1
CSVVEGASGNTIYF
TGCAGCGTTGTGGAGGGGGCATCGGGAAACACCATATATTTT
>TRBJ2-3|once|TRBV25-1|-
CASSEGVRTQYF
TGTGCCAGCAGTGAAGGGGTACGGACGCAGTATTTT
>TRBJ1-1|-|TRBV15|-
CATSGDRKNTEAFF
TGTGCCACCAGCGGGGACCGAAAGAACACTGAAGCTTTCTTT
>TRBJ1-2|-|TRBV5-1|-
CASSNSGPSGGYTF
TGCGCCAGCAGCAACTCCGGACCATCCGGTGGCTACACCTTC
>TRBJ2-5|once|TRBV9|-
CASSVEGRETQYF
TGTGCCAGCAGCGTAGAAGGGCGGGAGACCCAGTACTTC
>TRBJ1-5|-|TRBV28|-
CASSLLGDRFFNQPQHF
TGTGCCAGCAGTTTGTTAGGCGACAGGTTTTTCAATCAGCCCCAGCATTTT
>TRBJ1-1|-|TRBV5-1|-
CASSLVPGNTEAFF
TGCGCCAGCAGCTTGGTCCCGGGAAACACTGAAGCTTTCTTT
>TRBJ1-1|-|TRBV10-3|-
CAIRMNTEAFF
TGTGCCATCAGGATGAACACTGAAGCTTTCTTT
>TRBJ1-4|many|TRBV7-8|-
CASSFTFGWEEKLFF
TGTGCCAGCAGCTTCACTTTTGGCTGGGAAGAAAAACTGTTTTTT
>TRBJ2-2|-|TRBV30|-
CAWSSGEWDTGELFF
TGTGCCTGGAGTTCGGGGGAGTGGGACACCGGGGAGCTGTTTTTT
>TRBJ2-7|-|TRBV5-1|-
CASSLVGSPLREQYF
TGCGCCAGCAGCTTGGTAGGCAGCCCCTTACGGGAGCAGTACTTC
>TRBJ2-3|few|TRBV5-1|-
CASSLDSNTQYF
TGCGCCAGCAGCTTGGACAGCAATACGCAGTATTTT